Described below is a single T cell receptor (beta chain) sequence and its context. The entry originates in a study of blood T cell repertoires in COVID-19. Germline-derived CDR1 and CDR2 are SGHRS and YFSETQ. V lost 5 bases, J lost 8 bases, and 19 bases lay in between. There are 14 residues in the CDR3. Clones were sequenced by immunoSEQ multiplex PCR, and TCRdb holds only the in-frame ones, with some missing. Found here are under 250,000 clones, approximately 80% of them singletons; the top ten hold about 3.7%. Sequencing used PBMCs or T cells enriched from blood (not recorded which). The source of this sequence is a woman aged 55-69 years who had recovered from COVID-19. This sequence joins TRBV5-1 and TRBJ1-2; weak D call: TRBD1 (5 bases). CDR3 sequence reads: CASRLRGGTYGYTF. Here the CDR3 DNA reads TGCGCCAGCAGACTAAGGGGAGGTACCTACGGCTACACCTTC.